Here is one T cell receptor beta chain with its context. Its antigen is undetermined. Clinical symptoms, serum thyroxine, TRAb, thyroid ultrasound and orbital computed tomography established diagnosis. The data were obtained in a study of T cells in Graves' hyperthyroidism and ophthalmopathy. The wider study: The blood sample was taken at first diagnosis, before treatment began.

Between the trimmed V and J ends, which lost 1 base and 5 bases, there was a span of 8 bases. CDR1 is MNHEY, CDR2 SVGAGI, per germline. CDR3 length equals 14 residues. RNA transcripts gave rise to amplified TCR beta CDR3 regions. The primer set for the first-round RT-PCR of the TCR CDR3 was HTBI. TCRdb independently ran MiXCR on the multiplex PCR reads; one entry per CDR3 protein. The sample shows a few hundred thousand distinct CDR3 sequences, 15% to 20% of them seen only once. Study-wide results and limits: Blood also contained most expanded thyroid clonotypes above 0.001.

The receptor's source is a woman aged 25 to 39 with Graves' ophthalmopathy. The genes are TRBV6-5 and TRBJ1-4; D remains unclear. Material: blood. The CDR3: CASSYLRSNEKLFF. The CDR3 coding sequence is TGTGCCAGCAGTTACTTGCGATCGAATGAAAAACTGTTTTTT.